Presented here are 2 T cell receptor beta chains from one specimen sequenced in a study of vaccination and CD4 T cells after COVID-19. The treatment here: roughly 11-day PBMC culture with coronavirus spike peptide pools or control peptides (ViraFEST assay). Cultured CD4+ T cell DNA was sequenced using the Oncomine TCR Beta short-read assay. TCRdb reprocessed the PCR reads with MiXCR, giving one entry per CDR3 protein. The sample lists some 14,000 distinct CDR3 sequences; 52% were seen once. These receptors' targets are unknown. Sequencing input: CD4+ T cells from blood, cultured in vitro. These receptors originate from a human donor who had recovered from COVID-19.

This clonotype was seen a few times. V usage is TRBV7-2 and J usage is TRBJ2-4, with 8 bases that match TRBD2. This CDR3 has 16 amino acids. The germline CDR1 and CDR2 sequences are SGHTA and FQGNSA. V dropped 5 bases and J dropped 8; count of bases not matched to a gene: 14. CDR3 protein: CASSEQPGLGGHIQYF. For the CDR3, the DNA is TGTGCCAGCAGCGAGCAACCGGGACTAGGGGGGCACATTCAGTACTTC. Filled out from reference TRBV7-2 and TRBJ2-4, the complete variable domain reads GAGVSQSPSNKVTEKGKDVELRCDPISGHTALYWYRQSLGQGLEFLIYFQGNSAPDKSGLPSDRFSAERTGGSVSTLTIQRTQQEDSAVYLCASSEQPGLGGHIQYFGAGTRLSVL.

This clonotype was observed a handful of times. The chain uses TRBV15 and TRBJ2-7; D is possibly TRBD2 (5 bases). The CDR3 has 19 amino acids. Germline V gene lookup returns CDR1 LNHNV and CDR2 YYDKDF (reference sequence). The V and J ends lost 0 bases and 2 bases respectively, with 23 bases between them. The CDR3 bases are TGTGCCACCAGCAGAGACTTGAGGGTATTTGGTGCGAATACCTACGAGCAGTACTTC. Translated: CATSRDLRVFGANTYEQYF. The full variable domain, rest sourced from reference TRBV15 and TRBJ2-7, is DAMVIQNPRYQVTQFGKPVTLSCSQTLNHNVMYWYQQKSSQAPKLLFHYYDKDFNNEADTPDNFQSRRPNTSFCFLDIRSPGLGDTAMYLCATSRDLRVFGANTYEQYFGPGTRLTVT.